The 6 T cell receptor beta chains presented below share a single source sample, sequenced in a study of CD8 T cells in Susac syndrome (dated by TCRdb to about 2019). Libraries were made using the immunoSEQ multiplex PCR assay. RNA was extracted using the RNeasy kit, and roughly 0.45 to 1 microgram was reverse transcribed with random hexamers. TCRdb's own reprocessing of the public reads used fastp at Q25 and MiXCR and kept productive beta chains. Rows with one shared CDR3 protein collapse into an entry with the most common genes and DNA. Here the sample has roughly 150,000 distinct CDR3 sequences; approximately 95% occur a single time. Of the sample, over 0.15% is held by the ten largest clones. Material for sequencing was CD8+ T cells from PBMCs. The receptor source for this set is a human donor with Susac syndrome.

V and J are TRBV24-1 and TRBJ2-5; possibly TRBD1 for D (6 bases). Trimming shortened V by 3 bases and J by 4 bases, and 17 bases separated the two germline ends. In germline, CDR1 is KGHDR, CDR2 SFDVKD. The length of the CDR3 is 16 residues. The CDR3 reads CATSDEGGAMGETQYF. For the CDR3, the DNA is TGTGCCACCAGTGATGAAGGGGGTGCCATGGGAGAGACCCAGTACTTC.

The CDR3 DNA follows: TGCGCCAGCAGCCAAGACCCCGGGGTATATGGCTACACCTTC. It translates to CASSQDPGVYGYTF. V is TRBV4-1 and J is TRBJ1-2; D call uncertain. Per the germline V gene, CDR1 is MGHRA and CDR2 is YSYEKL. Trimming cost V 0 bases and J 5 bases, with 10 bases left between them. The CDR3 sequence is 14 residues long.

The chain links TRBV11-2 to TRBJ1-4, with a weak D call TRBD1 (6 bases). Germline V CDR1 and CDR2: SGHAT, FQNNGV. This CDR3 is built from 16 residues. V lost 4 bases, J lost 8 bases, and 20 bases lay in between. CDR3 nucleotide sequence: TGTGCCAGCAGCTCGATAAGCAAGGGGGTTGGAGAAAAACTGTTTTTT. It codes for CASSSISKGVGEKLFF.

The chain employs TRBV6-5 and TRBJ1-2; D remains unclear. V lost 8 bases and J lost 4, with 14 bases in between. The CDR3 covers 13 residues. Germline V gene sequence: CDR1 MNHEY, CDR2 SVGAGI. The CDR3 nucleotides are TGTGCCAGCCGATCGACAAGGCCCTATGGCTACACCTTC. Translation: CASRSTRPYGYTF.

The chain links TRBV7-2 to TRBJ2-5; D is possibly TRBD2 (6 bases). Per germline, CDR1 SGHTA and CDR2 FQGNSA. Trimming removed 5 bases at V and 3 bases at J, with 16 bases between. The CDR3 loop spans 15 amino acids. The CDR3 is CASSPPTGGKETQYF. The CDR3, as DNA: TGTGCCAGCAGCCCCCCCACGGGCGGGAAAGAGACCCAGTACTTC.

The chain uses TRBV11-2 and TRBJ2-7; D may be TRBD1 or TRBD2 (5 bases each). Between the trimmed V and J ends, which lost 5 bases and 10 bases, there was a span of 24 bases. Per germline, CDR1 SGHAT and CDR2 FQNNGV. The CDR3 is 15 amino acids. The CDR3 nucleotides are TGTGCCAGCAGCACGGGGCCGGGACCCCGTCCCAACCAGTACTTC. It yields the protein CASSTGPGPRPNQYF.